Listed here are 26 T cell receptor beta chains from one sample, sequenced in a study of cytomegalovirus exposure and HLA in healthy donors. Method: immunoSEQ multiplex PCR; TCRdb's copy keeps in-frame clones and lacks some. The table records 80,000 to 100,000 clones, 70% to 90% of them present only once. Sequenced: PBMCs. These receptor sequences come from a woman younger than 45 in good health and CMV-seronegative.

This clone was counted a single time. The chain recombines TRBV10-3 with TRBJ1-3, with a possible D match to TRBD1 (5 bases). CDR3 size: 13 residues. Germline assignment: CDR1 ENHRY and CDR2 SYGVKD. The ends were cut back, 9 bases at V and 4 bases at J, with 13 bases in the middle. The CDR3 DNA reads as TGTGCCATATTCCAGGGTGGCGGAAACACCATATATTTT. Translation gives CAIFQGGGNTIYF.

The rearrangement uses TRBV25-1 and TRBJ2-7, with D perhaps TRBD2 (6 bases). Germline CDR1 and CDR2: MGHDK and SYGVNS. The V and J ends lost 5 bases and 0 bases respectively, with 23 bases between them. This CDR3 is built from 18 residues. As DNA, the CDR3 is TGTGCCAGCAGTAGCTGGGAGGTGGGGAAGACTACCTCCTACGAGCAGTACTTC. This sequence encodes CASSSWEVGKTTSYEQYF.

The rearrangement joins TRBV21-1 to TRBJ2-1; whether TRBD1, the table's D call, matches the DNA was not checked. TRBV21-1 is a listed pseudogene. This CDR3 is built from 16 residues. The CDR3 DNA follows: TGTGCCAGCAGGAACAGGGGCGGATTAATGTTGAATGAGCAGTTCTTC. Residues: CASRNRGGLMLNEQFF.

A word on this clone: This is likely a read error, given that the CDR3 carries no conserved phenylalanine or tryptophan at its end. The DNA of the CDR3 is TGTGCCAGCTCGCCAAACAACGGGGAGGCGGCTTTCTCT. The encoded protein is CASSPNNGEAAFS. The chain has TRBV18 and TRBJ1-1; D is unresolved. The CDR3 loop spans 13 amino acids. Trimming shortened V by 6 bases and J by 11 bases, and 19 bases separated the two germline ends. Germline V gene sequence: CDR1 KGHSH, CDR2 LQKENI.

This chain uses TRBV7-9 with TRBJ1-1; a weak D match, TRBD1 (6 bases). V lost 5 bases to trimming and J lost 4 bases, with 14 bases between them. This CDR3 is built from 14 residues. In germline, CDR1 is SEHNR, CDR2 FQNEAQ (reference sequence). The CDR3 region is CASSHLGQLTEAFF. CDR3 coding DNA: TGTGCCAGCAGCCACCTTGGACAGCTCACTGAAGCTTTCTTT.

The chain employs TRBV7-8 and TRBJ2-5; possibly TRBD1 for D (6 bases). V gave up 1 base and J gave up 1 base, with 10 bases separating them. The CDR3 is 15 residues long. The germline V gene encodes CDR1 SGHVS and CDR2 FQNEAQ. CDR3 nucleotide sequence: TGTGCCAGCAGCTTAGAACAGGGTTTCCAAGAGACCCAGTACTTC. Amino acid sequence: CASSLEQGFQETQYF.

The rearrangement uses TRBV29-1 and TRBJ2-7; D possibly corresponds to TRBD2 (6 bases). Deletions cut 4 bases from V and 4 bases from J, with 23 bases between. In germline, CDR1 is SQVTM, CDR2 ANQGSEA. This CDR3 has 16 amino acids. In nucleotides, the CDR3 is TGCAGCGTTGGGGTAGCGCAGGCCAGGAGGGCTTACGAGCAGTACTTC. Amino acid sequence: CSVGVAQARRAYEQYF.

Relative to its sample, this clone is medium-sized. The V and J genes are TRBV2 and TRBJ1-1, with TRBD1 as a possible D gene (5 bases). Germline V lookup: CDR1 SNHLY, CDR2 FYNNEI. V lost 4 bases and J 2 bases, leaving 17 bases between the germline ends. This CDR3 has 16 residues. CDR3 amino acids: CASSASRNWGNTEAFF. In nucleotides, the CDR3 is TGTGCCAGCAGTGCGTCACGTAATTGGGGCAACACTGAAGCTTTCTTT.

The chain combines TRBV6-5 with TRBJ2-1; perhaps TRBD2 as D (5 bases). The CDR3 has 12 amino acids. Trimming pared 6 bases from V and 8 bases from J, leaving 11 bases between. Germline V gives CDR1 MNHEY, CDR2 SVGAGI. The CDR3 is CASRVSADEQFF. CDR3 DNA: TGTGCCAGCAGGGTTAGCGCCGATGAGCAGTTCTTC.

This chain connects TRBV6-4 to TRBJ2-1; D is undetermined. The V and J ends lost 5 bases and 7 bases respectively, with 12 bases between them. The CDR3 has 13 amino acids. Germline V gene sequence: CDR1 MRHNA, CDR2 SNTAGT. CDR3 nucleotide sequence: TGTGCCAGCAGTCCAACGCGAATAAATGAGCAGTTCTTC. As protein: CASSPTRINEQFF.

The chain is built from TRBV5-8 and TRBJ2-1; D may be TRBD1 (5 bases). Germline CDR1 is SGHTS and CDR2 is YDEGEE. Trimming took off 5 bases at V and 6 bases at J, with 18 bases between the two ends. The CDR3 has 15 amino acids. The CDR3 loop is CASRQTTARTNEQFF. For the CDR3, the DNA is TGTGCCAGCAGACAAACGACAGCCCGAACCAATGAGCAGTTCTTC.

The V gene is TRBV4-1, the J gene TRBJ2-7; 12 nucleotides agree with TRBD2. V shed 5 bases and J 4 bases; nucleotides not matched to a gene: 6. The length of the CDR3 is 15 residues. Germline-derived CDR1 and CDR2 are MGHRA and YSYEKL. The CDR3 spells CASSNRLAGEYEQYF. The CDR3 nucleotides read TGCGCCAGCAGCAACAGACTAGCGGGGGAATACGAGCAGTACTTC.

This rearrangement joins TRBV18 to TRBJ2-7; TRBD1 might be the D (5 bases). V shed 2 bases and J shed 7 bases, with 21 bases lying between them. Germline V CDR1 and CDR2: KGHSH, LQKENI. The CDR3 has 16 amino acids. CDR3 DNA: TGTGCCAGCTCACCAGGGCAGGGTCGTATGTTGGGAGAGCAGTACTTC. Amino acid sequence: CASSPGQGRMLGEQYF. Full variable domain (remainder filled in from reference TRBV18 and TRBJ2-7): NAGVMQNPRHLVRRRGQEARLRCSPMKGHSHVYWYRQLPEEGLKFMVYLQKENIIDESGMPKERFSAEFPKEGPSILRIQQVVRGDSAAYFCASSPGQGRMLGEQYFGPGTRLTVT.

The chain combines TRBV28 with TRBJ1-3, with unresolved D. V gave up 8 bases and J gave up 6 bases, with 8 bases separating them. This CDR3 has 11 residues. Germline V gene data show CDR1 as MDHEN and CDR2 as SYDVKM. DNA of the CDR3: TGTGCCAGCGAGAGTCCAAACACCATATATTTT. Translation gives CASESPNTIYF.

This clone was detected only a few times. The chain couples TRBV2 to TRBJ1-1; D remains ambiguous. Germline V lookup: CDR1 SNHLY, CDR2 FYNNEI. The CDR3 is 13 amino acids. Trimming took 6 bases from V and 1 from J, leaving 9 bases between them. CDR3 amino acids: CASSETGNTEAFF. The CDR3 nucleotides are TGTGCCAGCAGCGAAACGGGGAACACTGAAGCTTTCTTT.

The J gene is TRBJ2-1, the V gene TRBV27; D possibly corresponds to TRBD2 (5 bases). Trimming took 7 bases from V and 2 from J, leaving 9 bases between them. There are 13 residues in the CDR3. Germline assignment: CDR1 MNHEY and CDR2 SMNVEV (reference sequence). The CDR3 bases are TGTGCCAGCATGCTAGCCCCCTACAATGAGCAGTTCTTC. The encoded protein is CASMLAPYNEQFF.

The chain joins TRBV29-1 to TRBJ1-1; maybe TRBD1 (6 bases). CDR1 and CDR2 (germline): SQVTM, ANQGSEA. CDR3 length equals 13 residues. V lost 3 bases to trimming and J lost 1 base, with 9 bases between them. The DNA of the CDR3 is TGCAGCGTTGACAGGGGAAAGAACACTGAAGCTTTCTTT. Its protein product is CSVDRGKNTEAFF.

This chain uses TRBV6-1 with TRBJ1-4; TRBD1 agrees at 9 bases. Germline V gene sequence: CDR1 MNHNS, CDR2 SASEGT. CDR3 size: 14 residues. Germline trimming cut 6 bases from V and 7 bases from J; bases unmatched to any gene: 6. The CDR3, as DNA: TGTGCCAGCAGCCGGGACAGGGCGAGTGAAAAACTGTTTTTT. Its protein product is CASSRDRASEKLFF.

This chain links TRBV14 with TRBJ2-7; D remains unclear. Trimming removed 1 base from V and 3 bases from J, with 7 bases in between. CDR1 and CDR2 from the germline V gene are SGHDN and FVKESK. The CDR3 extends over 13 amino acids. Written as DNA, the CDR3 is TGTGCCAGCAGCCAAGTGGCCTTCTACGAGCAGTACTTC. Translation gives CASSQVAFYEQYF. The variable domain in full, completed from reference TRBV14 and TRBJ2-7, reads EAGVTQFPSHSVIEKGQTVTLRCDPISGHDNLYWYRRVMGKEIKFLLHFVKESKQDESGMPNNRFLAERTGGTYSTLKVQPAELEDSGVYFCASSQVAFYEQYFGPGTRLTVT.

In DNA, the CDR3 is TGCGCCAGCAGCTTGGAATCCTCCTCTAACATATATTTT. It is translated as CASSLESSSNIYF. This chain links TRBV5-1 with TRBJ1-3; D remains unclear. The germline V gene has CDR1 SGHRS and CDR2 YFSETQ. The CDR3 has 13 residues. V lost 0 bases to trimming and J lost 12 bases, with 13 bases between them. The full variable domain, with the rest looked up from reference TRBV5-1 and TRBJ1-3, is KAGVTQTPRYLIKTRGQQVTLSCSPISGHRSVSWYQQTPGQGLQFLFEYFSETQRNKGNFPGRFSGRQFSNSRSEMNVSTLELGDSALYLCASSLESSSNIYFGEGSWLTVV.

V usage is TRBV6-1 and J usage is TRBJ1-2, with D possibly matching TRBD1 (6 bases). The length of the CDR3 is 13 residues. The V end lost 6 bases, the J end lost 6 bases, and 14 bases lay between the germline ends. Germline V lookup: CDR1 MNHNS, CDR2 SASEGT. Here the CDR3 reads CASSLQGIDGYTF. In nucleotides, the CDR3 is TGTGCCAGCAGCCTACAGGGAATCGATGGCTACACCTTC.

V usage is TRBV7-8 and J usage is TRBJ1-2; 7 positions agree with TRBD1. This CDR3 comprises 13 residues. The V and J ends lost 6 bases and 3 bases, in that order; junction bases with no gene match: 4. Germline V gene sequence: CDR1 SGHVS, CDR2 FQNEAQ. The CDR3 sequence is CASSPGTDYGYTF. CDR3 nucleotide sequence: TGTGCCAGCAGTCCTGGGACAGACTATGGCTACACCTTC.

V usage is TRBV19 and J usage is TRBJ2-7; 12 nucleotides line up with TRBD2. Germline CDR1 is LNHDA and CDR2 is SQIVND (reference sequence). The junction had 5 bases not matched to a gene; V was cut back by 5 bases and J by 6 bases. This CDR3 region has 14 residues. The CDR3 DNA reads TGTGCCAGTAGTCCGACTAGCGGGGGAGGCGAGCAGTACTTC. Residues: CASSPTSGGGEQYF. Filled out from reference TRBV19 and TRBJ2-7, the complete variable domain reads DGGITQSPKYLFRKEGQNVTLSCEQNLNHDAMYWYRQDPGQGLRLIYYSQIVNDFQKGDIAEGYSVSREKKESFPLTVTSAQKNPTAFYLCASSPTSGGGEQYFGPGTRLTVT.

V and J are TRBV7-2 and TRBJ2-7, with unresolved D. The V gene's germline CDR1 is SGHTA and CDR2 FQGNSA. The germline V and J ends were trimmed by 7 bases and 6 bases, with 19 bases remaining between them. The CDR3 has 14 amino acids. The CDR3 DNA follows: TGTGCCAGCACCTCTTTGGCCCCTGTCCTCGAGCAGTACTTC. Translating gives CASTSLAPVLEQYF.

V gene TRBV4-1 combines with J gene TRBJ2-2; 12 bases align to TRBD2. Germline assignment: CDR1 MGHRA and CDR2 YSYEKL. This CDR3 has 17 amino acids. J was trimmed by 3 bases and V by 2 bases; bases with no gene match: 4. The DNA of the CDR3 is TGCGCCAGCAGCCAACCCCCTAGCGGGAGGGACACCGGGGAGCTGTTTTTT. Its translation: CASSQPPSGRDTGELFF.

The chain joins TRBV5-1 to TRBJ2-7, with 8 bases lining up with TRBD1. The CDR3 length is 15 residues. The V and J ends lost 5 bases and 2 bases, in that order; junction bases with no gene match: 9. Per germline, CDR1 SGHRS and CDR2 YFSETQ. The CDR3 spells CASRPRTGSTYEQYF. The CDR3 DNA reads as TGCGCCAGCAGGCCCCGGACAGGGAGTACCTACGAGCAGTACTTC.